The 25 T cell receptor beta chains listed next were all sequenced from one sample in a study of control samples from healthy donors and cancer patients. Sequenced by immunoSEQ multiplex PCR; TCRdb stores in-frame clones only, minus some. The sample shows under 200,000 clones, 92% of them seen only once. The sequenced material came from blood. Receptor source: a woman aged 25 to 45 in good health.

J is TRBJ1-6 and V is TRBV5-1; no clear D. CDR1 is SGHRS and CDR2 is YFSETQ in the germline V gene. This CDR3 region has 12 residues. Trimming shortened V by 1 base and J by 12 bases, and 8 bases separated the two germline ends. The CDR3 is CASSLLEGPLHF. The CDR3 DNA follows: TGCGCCAGCAGCTTGCTCGAGGGACCCCTCCACTTT.

The genes are TRBV27 and TRBJ2-5; 9 bases align to TRBD2. With V trimmed by 6 bases and J by 5 bases, 4 bases remained unmatched. Germline lookup yields CDR1 MNHEY and CDR2 SMNVEV (reference sequence). CDR3 size: 13 residues. The CDR3 bases are TGTGCCAGCAGGTTGGCGGGGGGGGAGACCCAGTACTTC. Translated, it gives CASRLAGGETQYF.

This chain connects TRBV28 to TRBJ2-5; 13 bases align to TRBD2. Per germline, CDR1 MDHEN and CDR2 SYDVKM. This CDR3 spans 16 amino acids. V shed 6 bases and J 4 bases; nucleotides not matched to a gene: 8. This CDR3 is CASRPRTSGRLETQYF. DNA of the CDR3: TGTGCCAGCAGACCCAGGACTAGCGGGAGATTAGAGACCCAGTACTTC.

The CDR3 spells CASSTRQGIRYEQYF. The CDR3 DNA follows: TGTGCCAGCAGCACCCGACAGGGGATTCGCTACGAGCAGTACTTC. The V and J genes are TRBV5-6 and TRBJ2-7; 8 bases align to TRBD1. Per the germline V gene, CDR1 is SGHDT and CDR2 is YYEEEE. The CDR3 has 15 residues. With V trimmed by 4 bases and J by 3 bases, 9 bases remained unmatched. The full variable domain, completed using reference TRBV5-6 and TRBJ2-7, is DAGVTQSPTHLIKTRGQQVTLRCSPKSGHDTVSWYQQALGQGPQFIFQYYEEEERQRGNFPDRFSGHQFPNYSSELNVNALLLGDSALYLCASSTRQGIRYEQYFGPGTRLTVT.

This clone was observed a single time. The rearrangement joins TRBV19 to TRBJ2-7; 7 bases align to TRBD1. CDR1 LNHDA and CDR2 SQIVND come from the germline V gene (reference sequence). This CDR3 contains 14 residues. Germline trimming cut 6 bases from V and 4 bases from J; bases unmatched to any gene: 9. The CDR3 DNA reads TGTGCCAGTAGGAAAGGGGGCGCCGGGTACGAGCAGTACTTC. Protein product: CASRKGGAGYEQYF.

This clone was seen only once. The CDR3 bases are TGCGCCAGCAGCCAACCCCGAGCAGATACGCAGTATTTT. Protein product: CASSQPRADTQYF. This chain uses TRBV4-1 with TRBJ2-3; D gene unclear. The CDR3 has 13 amino acids. The V and J ends lost 2 bases and 4 bases respectively, with 7 bases between them. Germline V gene data show CDR1 as MGHRA and CDR2 as YSYEKL.

The chain joins TRBV7-3 to TRBJ2-2; tentatively, D is TRBD1 (6 bases). This CDR3 has 15 residues. The germline gives CDR1 SGHTA, CDR2 FQGTGA. Between the trimmed V and J ends, which lost 5 bases and 5 bases, there was a span of 15 bases. This chain's CDR3 is CASSNNRRGTGELFF. DNA of the CDR3: TGTGCCAGCAGCAACAACCGTAGGGGGACCGGGGAGCTGTTTTTT.

The CDR3 DNA follows: TGTGCCAGCTCACAGGGACCCAGCTCTGGAAACACCATATATTTT. It yields the protein CASSQGPSSGNTIYF. The chain employs TRBV18 and TRBJ1-3, with D possibly matching TRBD1 (5 bases). Germline V CDR1 and CDR2: KGHSH, LQKENI. The V end was cut by 4 bases, the J end by 0 bases, with 10 bases between. This CDR3 contains 15 residues.

This clone was observed a handful of times. The gene calls are TRBV2 and TRBJ1-1; TRBD1 might be the D (5 bases). The ends were cut back, 11 bases at V and 4 bases at J, with 17 bases in the middle. The length of the CDR3 is 13 residues. CDR1 is SNHLY, CDR2 FYNNEI, per germline. CDR3 DNA sequence: TGTGCCCCCAGGGAGGTCGGGGGCACTGAAGCTTTCTTT. Translation gives CAPREVGGTEAFF.

V is TRBV24-1 and J is TRBJ2-5; D might be TRBD1 (5 bases). This CDR3 spans 17 amino acids. V was shortened by 2 bases and J by 3 bases, with 18 bases between the two germline ends. Germline lookup yields CDR1 KGHDR and CDR2 SFDVKD. This CDR3 is CATSDWQGVGHKETQYF. The CDR3 bases are TGTGCCACCAGTGATTGGCAAGGGGTAGGCCACAAAGAGACCCAGTACTTC.

The CDR3 nucleotides read TGCGCCAGCAGGGAGAACACTGAAGCTTTCTTT. Translating gives CASRENTEAFF. The chain combines TRBV5-1 with TRBJ1-1; no clear D gene. The CDR3 is made up of 11 amino acids. CDR1 is SGHRS and CDR2 is YFSETQ in the germline V gene. Trimming cost V 5 bases and J 1 base, with 3 bases left between them.

The chain couples TRBV4-1 to TRBJ2-7, with 12 bases that match TRBD2. Trimming cost V 1 base and J 3 bases; bases outside gene matches: 1. This CDR3 is 15 amino acids long. Germline loops: CDR1 MGHRA, CDR2 YSYEKL. In nucleotides, the CDR3 is TGCGCCAGCAGCCAAGGGACTAGCGGGATCTACGAGCAGTACTTC. Translation: CASSQGTSGIYEQYF.

The chain uses TRBV7-8 and TRBJ2-2; the D gene is possibly TRBD2 (7 bases). Trimming removed 1 base at V and 4 bases at J, with 13 bases between. The CDR3 contains 16 residues. Germline V CDR1 and CDR2: SGHVS, FQNEAQ. DNA of the CDR3: TGTGCCAGCAGCTTAGTGGGGGGGCGCGGCACCGGGGAGCTGTTTTTT. Its protein is CASSLVGGRGTGELFF. Using reference TRBV7-8 and TRBJ2-2 for the parts outside the CDR3, the full variable domain is GAGVSQSPRYKVAKRGQDVALRCDPISGHVSLFWYQQALGQGPEFLTYFQNEAQLDKSGLPSDRFFAERPEGSVSTLKIQRTQQEDSAVYLCASSLVGGRGTGELFFGEGSRLTVL.

The chain couples TRBV5-5 to TRBJ1-5; D not resolved. The CDR3 sequence is 15 residues long. V lost 0 bases to trimming and J lost 4 bases, with 11 bases between them. CDR1 SGHKS and CDR2 YYEKEE come from the germline V gene (reference sequence). The CDR3 coding sequence is TGTGCCAGCAGCTTGGCTTTCGCGGATAATCAGCCCCAGCATTTT. Protein: CASSLAFADNQPQHF.

This chain links TRBV27 with TRBJ1-5; D is ambiguous. CDR1 and CDR2 (germline): MNHEY, SMNVEV (reference sequence). This CDR3 has 14 residues. Between the trimmed V and J ends, which lost 5 bases and 5 bases, there was a span of 13 bases. The CDR3 DNA is TGTGCCAGCAGTGAAGGCCCCTACTATCAGCCCCAGCATTTT. Translation gives CASSEGPYYQPQHF.

The chain employs TRBV3-1 (or the pseudogene TRBV3-2) and TRBJ2-5; no reliable D call. Germline V gene data show CDR1 as LGHDT and CDR2 as YNNKEL (reference sequence). The germline V and J ends were trimmed by 0 bases and 4 bases, with 6 bases remaining between them. This CDR3 has 13 residues. As DNA, the CDR3 is TGTGCCAGCAGCCAAGATCATGGAGAGACCCAGTACTTC. It specifies CASSQDHGETQYF.

The CDR3 is CASSYAPTGTDGYTF. CDR3 DNA: TGTGCCAGCAGTTACGCCCCGACAGGGACCGATGGCTACACCTTC. The V gene is TRBV6-5, the J gene TRBJ1-2, with TRBD1 identical over 7 bases. The CDR3 contains 15 residues. Losses at the gene ends were 2 bases for V and 6 bases for J; bases not matched to a gene: 9. Germline loops: CDR1 MNHEY, CDR2 SVGAGI.

This clone was found once. The chain couples TRBV27 to TRBJ1-5, with a tentative D call TRBD1 (6 bases). This CDR3 region has 13 residues. Germline V CDR1 and CDR2: MNHEY, SMNVEV (reference sequence). V was shortened by 4 bases and J by 4 bases, with 8 bases between the two germline ends. The CDR3 spells CASSYRVNQPQHF. The CDR3 DNA sequence: TGTGCCAGCAGTTACAGGGTGAATCAGCCCCAGCATTTT.

The J gene is TRBJ2-3, the V gene TRBV13, with TRBD2 matching over 11 bases. Per the germline V gene, CDR1 is PRHDT and CDR2 is FYEKMQ (reference sequence). The CDR3 sequence is 18 residues long. V dropped 4 bases and J dropped 4; count of bases not matched to a gene: 13. The CDR3 region has the DNA TGTGCCAGCAGCTCCGGGTGGGCTAGCGGGAGGAACTCAGATACGCAGTATTTT. The encoded protein is CASSSGWASGRNSDTQYF.

About this clone itself: Other DNA sequences within the sample encode an identical CDR3. The CDR3 here is CASSLGGRGRTNEKLFF. In DNA form, the CDR3 reads TGTGCCAGCAGCTTAGGCGGCAGGGGACGAACTAATGAAAAACTGTTTTTT. The chain combines TRBV11-2 with TRBJ1-4; D is possibly TRBD1 (6 bases). V shed 1 base and J shed 1 base, with 13 bases lying between them. Germline-derived CDR1 and CDR2 are SGHAT and FQNNGV. This CDR3 spans 17 amino acids. The whole variable domain, remainder taken from reference TRBV11-2 and TRBJ1-4, is EAGVAQSPRYKIIEKRQSVAFWCNPISGHATLYWYQQILGQGPKLLIQFQNNGVVDDSQLPKDRFSAERLKGVDSTLKIQPAKLEDSAVYLCASSLGGRGRTNEKLFFGSGTQLSVL.

The genes are TRBV19 and TRBJ1-4, with a weak D call TRBD1 (6 bases). The CDR3 has 14 amino acids. Trimming removed 5 bases from V and 7 bases from J, with 14 bases in between. Germline CDR1 and CDR2: LNHDA and SQIVND (reference sequence). CDR3 protein: CASSVQGLGEKLFF. CDR3 DNA sequence: TGTGCCAGTAGTGTACAGGGCCTAGGTGAAAAACTGTTTTTT.

The chain links TRBV6-6 to TRBJ1-1; 10 bases map to TRBD1. This CDR3 spans 15 amino acids. The ends lost 3 bases at V and 3 bases at J; junction bases unmatched: 4. Germline V gene data show CDR1 as MNHNY and CDR2 as SVGAGI (reference sequence). In nucleotides, the CDR3 is TGTGCCAGCAGTTATTGGACAGGGGGATACACTGAAGCTTTCTTT. Residues: CASSYWTGGYTEAFF.

V and J are TRBV2 and TRBJ1-5; D call uncertain. V lost 2 bases to trimming and J lost 5 bases, with 16 bases between them. The CDR3 has 16 residues. CDR1 is SNHLY and CDR2 is FYNNEI in the germline V gene. In DNA form, the CDR3 reads TGTGCCAGCAGTGAAACCCCGCTTGGGTTCCATCAGCCCCAGCATTTT. This encodes CASSETPLGFHQPQHF.

J is TRBJ2-2 and V is TRBV7-2; 8 positions match TRBD2. Unmatched junction bases numbered 11, after V lost 6 bases and J lost 5 bases. The CDR3 loop spans 16 amino acids. Germline assignment: CDR1 SGHTA and CDR2 FQGNSA. The CDR3 loop reads CASRRGGGRRTGELFF. CDR3 DNA: TGTGCCAGCAGACGGGGGGGCGGGAGGCGAACCGGGGAGCTGTTTTTT.

The chain joins TRBV19 to TRBJ1-1; D is undetermined. The CDR3 is 14 residues long. V lost 3 bases, J lost 1 base, and 9 bases lay in between. Germline lookup yields CDR1 LNHDA and CDR2 SQIVND (reference sequence). The CDR3 loop reads CASSMGNSNTEAFF. In nucleotides, the CDR3 is TGTGCCAGTAGTATGGGGAATTCGAACACTGAAGCTTTCTTT. Full variable domain (remainder filled in from reference TRBV19 and TRBJ1-1): DGGITQSPKYLFRKEGQNVTLSCEQNLNHDAMYWYRQDPGQGLRLIYYSQIVNDFQKGDIAEGYSVSREKKESFPLTVTSAQKNPTAFYLCASSMGNSNTEAFFGQGTRLTVV.